These T cell receptor beta chains were read from a single sample in a study of T cell repertoires in ileal Crohn's disease. The table came from immunoSEQ multiplex PCR; TCRdb's copy has only in-frame clones and leaves some out. The data contain approximately 13,000 clones, around 90% of them seen just once; the ten biggest clones take up roughly 3.6%. Sample: ileal tissue. These TCRs come from an adult with Crohn's disease. The CDR3 runs from the conserved cysteine through the conserved F or W. A D gene is named only where the DNA matches it firmly. The size field is filled for only some rows; it gives once, few, many or a size class.

j_gene	abundance	d_gene	v_gene	len	CDR3aa	CDR3nt
TRBJ1-1	-	TRBD1	TRBV11-2	13	CASSRQGNTEAFF	TGTGCCAGCAGTCGACAGGGGAACACTGAAGCTTTCTTT
TRBJ2-7	-	-	TRBV27	15	CASSPPGVLSYEQYF	TGTGCCAGCAGTCCTCCGGGGGTCCTCTCCTACGAGCAGTACTTC
TRBJ2-3	-	-	TRBV27	13	CASHTLGAGKRYF	TGTGCCAGCCACACCCTGGGGGCAGGGAAACGGTATTTT
TRBJ2-5	-	TRBD2	TRBV9	13	CASSVGGSGDQYF	TGTGCCAGCAGCGTAGGCGGGAGCGGCGACCAGTACTTC
TRBJ2-3	-	TRBD2	TRBV27	17	CASSLSPGTSGTDTQYF	TGTGCCAGCAGTTTATCCCCCGGGACTAGCGGGACAGATACGCAGTATTTT
TRBJ2-3	-	TRBD2	TRBV5-4	15	CASSSGTTSRDTQYF	TGTGCCAGCAGCTCGGGGACTACGAGCAGGGATACGCAGTATTTT
TRBJ2-2	-	TRBD1	TRBV5-6	14	CASSVRQGTGELFF	TGTGCCAGCAGCGTAAGACAGGGTACCGGGGAGCTGTTTTTT
TRBJ1-6	-	TRBD1	TRBV4-1	21	CASSQPGQAGAGSSYNSPLHF	TGCGCCAGCAGCCAACCCGGACAGGCCGGTGCGGGGAGCTCCTATAATTCACCCCTCCACTTT
TRBJ2-7	-	TRBD1	TRBV25-1	14	CASSEGQGIYEQYF	TGTGCCAGCAGTGAGGGACAGGGTATCTACGAGCAGTACTTC
TRBJ2-5	-	TRBD2	TRBV14	17	CASSGSGVWESDETQYF	TGTGCCAGCAGCGGAAGCGGGGTTTGGGAAAGTGACGAGACCCAGTACTTC
TRBJ2-1	-	-	TRBV28	14	CASSLRTAYNEQFF	TGTGCCAGCAGTTTAAGGACAGCCTACAATGAGCAGTTCTTC
TRBJ1-6	-	-	TRBV9	12	CASEGLYSPLHF	TGTGCCAGCGAGGGTTTATACTCACCCCTCCACTTT
TRBJ2-1	-	TRBD2	TRBV7-9	17	CASITREGLAQYNEQFF	TGTGCCAGCATTACAAGGGAGGGACTAGCGCAATACAATGAGCAGTTCTTC
TRBJ2-4	-	-	TRBV19	12	CASSIGQDIQYF	TGTGCCAGTAGTATTGGGCAAGACATTCAGTACTTC
TRBJ1-5	-	-	TRBV27	14	CASRTAGVAQPQHF	TGTGCCAGCAGAACCGCGGGGGTAGCTCAGCCCCAGCATTTT
TRBJ1-1	-	-	TRBV7-2	16	CASSPFVVTRNTEAFF	TGTGCCAGCAGCCCCTTCGTGGTCACAAGGAACACTGAAGCTTTCTTT
TRBJ1-2	-	-	TRBV5-5	13	CASSLATGTGYTF	TGTGCCAGCAGCTTGGCCACAGGGACCGGCTACACCTTC
TRBJ2-2	once	TRBD2	TRBV5-1	16	CASSRGTSGYTGELFF	TGCGCCAGCAGTAGGGGAACTAGCGGTTACACCGGGGAGCTGTTTTTT
TRBJ2-1	-	-	TRBV29-1	10	CSGYSGEQFF	TGCAGCGGATATTCGGGTGAGCAGTTCTTC
TRBJ1-6	-	-	TRBV30	15	CAWITGTAGGSPLHF	TGTGCCTGGATCACCGGGACGGCCGGGGGTTCACCCCTCCACTTT
TRBJ1-6	-	TRBD1	TRBV5-6	14	CASSLVTGWTPLHF	TGTGCCAGCAGCTTGGTGACAGGGTGGACACCCCTCCACTTT
TRBJ1-2	-	TRBD1	TRBV7-9	16	CASSFGTGSLGSGYTF	TGTGCCAGCAGCTTCGGGACAGGGAGTTTGGGGAGTGGCTACACCTTC
TRBJ2-7	-	TRBD2	TRBV6-4	15	CASSDTSGTSYEQYF	TGTGCCAGCAGTGACACTAGCGGGACCTCCTACGAGCAGTACTTC